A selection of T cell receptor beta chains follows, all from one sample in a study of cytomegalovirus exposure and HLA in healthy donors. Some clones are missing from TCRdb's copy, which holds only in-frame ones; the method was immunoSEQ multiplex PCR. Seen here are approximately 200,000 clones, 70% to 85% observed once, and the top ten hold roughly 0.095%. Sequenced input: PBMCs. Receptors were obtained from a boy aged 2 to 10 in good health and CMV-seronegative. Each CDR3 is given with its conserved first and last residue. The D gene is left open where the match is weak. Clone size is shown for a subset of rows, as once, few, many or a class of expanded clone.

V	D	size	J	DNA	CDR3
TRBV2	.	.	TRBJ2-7	TGTGCCAGCAGTCCGCGCGGGTCGTACGAGCAGTACTTC	CASSPRGSYEQYF
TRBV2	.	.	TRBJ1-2	TGTGCCAGCAGTGAAAACATCTATGGCTACACCTTC	CASSENIYGYTF
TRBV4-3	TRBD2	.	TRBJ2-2	TGCGCCAGCAGCCAAGGGGCGGGGGCCGGGGAGCTGTTTTTT	CASSQGAGAGELFF
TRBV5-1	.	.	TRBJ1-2	TGCGCCAGCAGCTTGGGAGGGCGCGATAACTATGGCTACACCTTC	CASSLGGRDNYGYTF
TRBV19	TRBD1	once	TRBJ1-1	TGTGCCAGTAGCTTAGACAGGGCTAACACTGAAGCTTTCTTT	CASSLDRANTEAFF
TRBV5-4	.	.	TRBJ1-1	TGTGCCAGCAGCTTCGGACCACGACAGTTTGAAGCTTTCTTT	CASSFGPRQFEAFF
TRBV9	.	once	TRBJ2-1	TGTGCCAGCAGCTCCCCAACAGGGAGTAATGAGCAGTTCTTC	CASSSPTGSNEQFF
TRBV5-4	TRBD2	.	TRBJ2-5	TGTGCCAGCAGGAGGGGACTAGGGTACCAAGAGACCCAGTACTTC	CASRRGLGYQETQYF
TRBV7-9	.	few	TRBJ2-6	TGTGCCAGCAGCCCTAGCTCTGGGGCCAACGTCCTGACTTTC	CASSPSSGANVLTF
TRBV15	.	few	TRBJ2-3	TGTGCCACCAGCCAGCCCATGGACAGCCCAGATACGCAGTATTTT	CATSQPMDSPDTQYF